This record covers a single TCR beta chain. This receptor's antigen is unknown. No base qualities exist here, and no much larger clone lies one base off it. Read against the paper, the sample's treatment or condition label means: nivolumab (PD-1 blockade) given before sampling. The DNeasy Blood and Tissue Kit was used to extract DNA from formalin-fixed paraffin-embedded specimens. Using the immunoSEQ assay, the TCR beta locus was amplified and sequenced, producing bulk TCR Vbeta CDR3 data. The study's processing was this. Non-productive CDR3s, sequences shorter than 7 amino acids, and those not starting with C or ending with F/W were excluded. Analysis was restricted to specimens with at least 1000 reads, and clonotypes were defined at the amino acid level. To compute clonality, Pielou's evenness was subtracted from 1. To equalize library sizes, abundance-weighted random subsampling with replacement was performed 100 times so that 95% confidence intervals could be reported. Repertoire overlap was quantified using the Morisita overlap index, and the top 40 clones per specimen were examined for overlap with the irAE. TCRdb's version of the immuneACCESS table is confined to in-frame rearrangements and falls short of the full clone set. An unresolved V gene accounts for under half of the shortfall where checked; the remainder is of unknown origin. The DNA was the basis for D and trimming; V, J and clone size are from that table. In all, the sample holds roughly 8,300 clones, and 94% of those were seen once. The top ten hold less than 2.5% of the sample.

This sample was included in a study of T cells in tumors and immune-related adverse events (dated by TCRdb to about 2021). The CDR3 spans 14 residues, from the cysteine through the phenylalanine. Left in the record is the CDR3 DNA by itself, 42 bases read in frame from the first base. The germline V gene yields KGHSH for CDR1 and LQKENI for CDR2. V gives up 4 bases and J gives up 1 base, and the segment between their germline ends measures 10 bases. The chain is assembled from TRBV18 and TRBJ1-1, and TRBD1 may be the D gene, going by 6 matching bases. Sample: lymph node tissue, taken from a patient treated with anti-PD-1 therapy. The TCR originated in a female donor with metastatic renal cell carcinoma. The nucleotide sequence is given as TGTGCCAGCTCACAATTACAGGGGAACACTGAAGCTTTCTTT. The resulting protein is CASSQLQGNTEAFF. This CDR3, with the reference TRBV18 and TRBJ1-1 proteins standing in past its ends, gives the full variable domain NAGVMQNPRHLVRRRGQEARLRCSPMKGHSHVYWYRQLPEEGLKFMVYLQKENIIDESGMPKERFSAEFPKEGPSILRIQQVVRGDSAAYFCASSQLQGNTEAFFGQGTRLTVV.